This note documents a single T cell receptor beta chain sequence. Antigen: not known. The data derive from a study of cytomegalovirus exposure and HLA in healthy donors. With 60 Vbeta and 13 Jbeta primers, the PCR was carried out. The repertoire was sequenced with immunoSEQ multiplex PCR; TCRdb's copy has only in-frame clones and lacks some. Of fewer than 250,000 clones in the sample, roughly 84% are singletons; the top ten hold 1% to 1.5%. Study conclusions and caveats: The study found most TCR sequences rare, yet found some public TCRs in many donors. Presence/absence analyses rested on an assumption that sequencing depth was roughly uniform across donors.

The sequence derives from a human donor in good health. The specimen sequenced was PBMCs.

The CDR3 loop reads CASSPQTGQGAPGNTIYF. Here the CDR3 DNA reads TGCGCCAGCAGTCCCCAGACGGGACAGGGGGCACCTGGAAACACCATATATTTT. This sequence joins TRBV23-1 and TRBJ1-3, with TRBD1 identical over 12 bases. TRBV23-1 is identified as an open reading frame with a role that is uncertain. CDR3 length equals 18 residues. With 4 bases clipped from V and 2 bases from J, the junction kept 9 bases outside the gene matches.